This entry features one TCR beta chain sequence. TCRdb's table, derived via immunoSEQ multiplex PCR, lists solely in-frame clones and lacks some. The sample comprises under 2,500,000 clones, nearly 97% of which are singletons, and around 0.13% rests with the top ten. The CDR3 loop spans 16 amino acids. V was clipped by 4 bases and J by 2 bases; unmatched bases: 3. Germline V gene lookup returns CDR1 MNHEY and CDR2 SVGAGI. The data are from a study of shared clonotypes between healthy human individuals. This clonotype originated in a man between 18 and 35 years old in good health. The sample consisted of naive CD4+ T cells sorted from blood. As for subset: CD45RA+ positively selected. The chain couples TRBV6-5 to TRBJ2-5; 14 positions agree with TRBD2. CDR3 in DNA: TGTGCCAGCAGTTGGGGACTAGCGGGGGAGCAAGAGACCCAGTACTTC. Its protein is CASSWGLAGEQETQYF.